Listed here are 6 T cell receptor beta chains from one sample, sequenced in a study of long-term antiretroviral therapy in people with HIV. At survey level, the immunoSEQ assay was run in its v3.0 version. Some clones are missing from TCRdb's copy, which holds only in-frame ones; the method was immunoSEQ multiplex PCR. The table lists about 11,000 clones, around 80% of them singletons. This specimen consisted of unsorted PBMCs, obtained approximately 7 years after starting antiretroviral therapy. The receptors stem from a man in his forties or fifties with HIV.

The V gene is TRBV5-8, the J gene TRBJ1-2, with 9 nucleotides matching TRBD1. The CDR3 consists of 18 residues. V lost 7 bases to trimming and J lost 8 bases; unmatched junction nucleotides: 24. Germline loops: CDR1 SGHTS, CDR2 YDEGEE. CDR3 protein: CASSKHPRLQGAQGGYTF. In nucleotides, the CDR3 is TGTGCCAGCTCTAAACACCCCAGGCTACAGGGGGCGCAGGGCGGCTACACCTTC. The complete variable domain, with remaining parts taken from reference TRBV5-8 and TRBJ1-2, reads EAGVTQSPTHLIKTRGQQATLRCSPISGHTSVYWYQQALGLGLQFLLWYDEGEERNRGNFPPRFSGRQFPNYSSELNVNALELEDSALYLCASSKHPRLQGAQGGYTFGSGTRLTVV.

The chain has TRBV6-5 and TRBJ1-1; D remains unclear. Germline CDR1 reads MNHEY; CDR2 reads SVGAGI. V was trimmed by 4 bases and J by 7 bases, leaving 16 bases between them. The CDR3 loop spans 14 amino acids. The CDR3 here is CASSLVRSAFEAFF. The CDR3, as DNA: TGTGCCAGCAGTTTAGTTAGGTCGGCATTTGAAGCTTTCTTT.

The chain carries TRBV6-4 and TRBJ2-3; 10 nucleotides agree with TRBD2. The junction had 8 bases not matched to a gene; V was cut back by 4 bases and J by 7 bases. Germline V CDR1 and CDR2: MRHNA, SNTAGT. The CDR3 contains 15 residues. DNA for the CDR3: TGTGCCAGCAGTGCGGAAGCGGGGGGGCTTTATACGCAGTATTTT. Its translation: CASSAEAGGLYTQYF.

The rearrangement links TRBV6-6 to TRBJ2-7; D not resolved. The CDR3 loop spans 14 amino acids. V was pared by 0 bases and J by 9 bases, with 15 bases between. The germline V gene encodes CDR1 MNHNY and CDR2 SVGAGI (reference sequence). The CDR3 region has the DNA TGTGCCAGCAGTTACTCGGAAGCCTTCTATGGGCAGTACTTC. Amino acids: CASSYSEAFYGQYF.

This clone has more than one count but fewer than ten. The rearrangement uses TRBV7-2 and TRBJ2-7, with D possibly matching TRBD2 (6 bases). CDR1 and CDR2 (germline): SGHTA, FQGNSA. V lost 5 bases, J lost 1 base, and 15 bases lay in between. CDR3 size: 15 residues. The CDR3 sequence: CASSLSSGPSYEQYF. CDR3 in DNA: TGTGCCAGCAGCCTAAGTAGCGGCCCTTCCTACGAGCAGTACTTC.

This chain uses TRBV6-1 with TRBJ1-5; no clear D. The CDR3 runs to 15 residues. Per germline, CDR1 MNHNS and CDR2 SASEGT. Trimming shortened V by 3 bases and J by 0 bases, and 9 bases separated the two germline ends. CDR3 in amino acids: CASSEGDDSNQPQHF. The CDR3 region has the DNA TGTGCCAGCAGTGAGGGAGACGATAGCAATCAGCCCCAGCATTTT.